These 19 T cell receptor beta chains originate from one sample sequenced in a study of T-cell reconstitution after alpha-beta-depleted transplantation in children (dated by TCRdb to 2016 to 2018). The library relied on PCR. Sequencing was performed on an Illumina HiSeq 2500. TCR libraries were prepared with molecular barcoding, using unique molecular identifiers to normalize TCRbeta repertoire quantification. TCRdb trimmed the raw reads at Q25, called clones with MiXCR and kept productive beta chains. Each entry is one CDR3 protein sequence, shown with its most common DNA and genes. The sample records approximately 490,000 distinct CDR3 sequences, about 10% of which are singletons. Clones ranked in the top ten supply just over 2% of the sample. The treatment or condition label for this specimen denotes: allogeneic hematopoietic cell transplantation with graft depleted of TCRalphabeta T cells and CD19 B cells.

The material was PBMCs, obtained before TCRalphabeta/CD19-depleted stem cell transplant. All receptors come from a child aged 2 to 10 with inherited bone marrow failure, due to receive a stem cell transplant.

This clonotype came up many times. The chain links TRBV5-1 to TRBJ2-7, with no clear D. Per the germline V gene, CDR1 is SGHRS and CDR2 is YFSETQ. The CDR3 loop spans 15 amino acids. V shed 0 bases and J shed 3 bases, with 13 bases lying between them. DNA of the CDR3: TGCGCCAGCAGCTTGGTGGCTAGTCTAGACTACGAGCAGTACTTC. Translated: CASSLVASLDYEQYF.

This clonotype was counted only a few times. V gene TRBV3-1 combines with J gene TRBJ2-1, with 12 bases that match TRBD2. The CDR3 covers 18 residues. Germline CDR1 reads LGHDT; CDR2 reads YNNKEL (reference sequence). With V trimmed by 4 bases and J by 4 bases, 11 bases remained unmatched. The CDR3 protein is CASSPPLGLAGIYNEQFF. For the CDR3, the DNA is TGTGCCAGCAGCCCCCCCCTTGGACTAGCGGGGATTTACAATGAGCAGTTCTTC.

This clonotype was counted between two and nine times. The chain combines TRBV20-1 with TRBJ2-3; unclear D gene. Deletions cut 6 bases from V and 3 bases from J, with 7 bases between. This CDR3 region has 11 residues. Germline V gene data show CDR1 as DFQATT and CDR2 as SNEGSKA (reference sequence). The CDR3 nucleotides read TGCAGTGCCATAATGACAGATACGCAGTATTTT. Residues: CSAIMTDTQYF.

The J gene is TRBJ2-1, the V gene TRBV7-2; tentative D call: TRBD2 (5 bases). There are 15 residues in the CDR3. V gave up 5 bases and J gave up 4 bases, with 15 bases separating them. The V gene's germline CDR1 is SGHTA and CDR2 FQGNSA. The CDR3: CASSRFREVYNEQFF. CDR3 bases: TGTGCCAGCAGCCGTTTCCGGGAAGTTTACAATGAGCAGTTCTTC. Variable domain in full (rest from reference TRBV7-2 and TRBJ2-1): GAGVSQSPSNKVTEKGKDVELRCDPISGHTALYWYRQSLGQGLEFLIYFQGNSAPDKSGLPSDRFSAERTGGSVSTLTIQRTQQEDSAVYLCASSRFREVYNEQFFGPGTRLTVL.

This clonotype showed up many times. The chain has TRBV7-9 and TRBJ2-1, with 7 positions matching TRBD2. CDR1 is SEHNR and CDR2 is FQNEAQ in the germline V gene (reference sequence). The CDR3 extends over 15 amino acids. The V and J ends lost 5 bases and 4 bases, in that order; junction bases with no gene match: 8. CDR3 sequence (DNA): TGTGCCAGCAGCAAGGGTACTAGCGTATACAATGAGCAGTTCTTC. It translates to CASSKGTSVYNEQFF.

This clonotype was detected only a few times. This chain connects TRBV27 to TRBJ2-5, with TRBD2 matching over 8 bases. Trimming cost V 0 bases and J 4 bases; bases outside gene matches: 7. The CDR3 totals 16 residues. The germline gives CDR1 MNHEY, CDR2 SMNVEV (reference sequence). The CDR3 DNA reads TGTGCCAGCAGTTTATCGCCTTCGAGCGGGAGAGAGACCCAGTACTTC. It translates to CASSLSPSSGRETQYF.

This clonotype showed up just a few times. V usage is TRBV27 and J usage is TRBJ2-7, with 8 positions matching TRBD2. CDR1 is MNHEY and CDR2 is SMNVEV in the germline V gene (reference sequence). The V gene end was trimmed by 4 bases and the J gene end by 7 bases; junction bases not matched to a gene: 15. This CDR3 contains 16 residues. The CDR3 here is CASSSGGAGRRYEQYF. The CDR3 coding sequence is TGTGCCAGCAGTTCCGGGGGGGCGGGACGACGGTATGAGCAGTACTTC.

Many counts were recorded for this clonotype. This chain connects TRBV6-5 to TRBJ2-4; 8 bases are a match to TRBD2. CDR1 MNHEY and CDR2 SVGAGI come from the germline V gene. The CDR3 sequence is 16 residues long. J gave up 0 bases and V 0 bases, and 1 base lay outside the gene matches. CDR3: CASSYSLAGAKNIQYF. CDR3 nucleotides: TGTGCCAGCAGTTACTCGCTAGCGGGAGCCAAAAACATTCAGTACTTC.

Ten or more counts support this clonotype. The CDR3 DNA sequence: TGTGCCAGCAGTTTCCGGCGGAACACTGAAGCTTTCTTT. Translating gives CASSFRRNTEAFF. This chain joins TRBV28 and TRBJ1-1; the D is unclear. V shed 3 bases and J shed 1 base, with 6 bases lying between them. The CDR3 is 13 amino acids. The V gene's germline CDR1 is MDHEN and CDR2 SYDVKM.

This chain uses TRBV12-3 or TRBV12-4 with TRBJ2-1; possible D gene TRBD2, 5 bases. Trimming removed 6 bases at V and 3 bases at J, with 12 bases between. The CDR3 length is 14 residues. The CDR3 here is CASSPPRDYNEQFF. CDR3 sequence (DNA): TGTGCCAGCAGCCCTCCCCGGGACTACAATGAGCAGTTCTTC.

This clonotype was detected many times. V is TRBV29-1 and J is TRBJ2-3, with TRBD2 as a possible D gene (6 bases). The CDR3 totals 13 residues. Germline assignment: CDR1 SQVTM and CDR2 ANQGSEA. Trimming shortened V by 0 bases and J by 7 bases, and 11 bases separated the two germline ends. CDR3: CSVEDRGGNTQYF. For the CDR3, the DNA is TGCAGCGTTGAAGATCGTGGGGGGAATACGCAGTATTTT.

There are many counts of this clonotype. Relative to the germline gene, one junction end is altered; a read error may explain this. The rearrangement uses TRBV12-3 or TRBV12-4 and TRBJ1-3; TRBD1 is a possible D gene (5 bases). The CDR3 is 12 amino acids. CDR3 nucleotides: TGTGCCAGCAGACCCCCTGGTGCGGGACCCATTTTT. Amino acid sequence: CASRPPGAGPIF.

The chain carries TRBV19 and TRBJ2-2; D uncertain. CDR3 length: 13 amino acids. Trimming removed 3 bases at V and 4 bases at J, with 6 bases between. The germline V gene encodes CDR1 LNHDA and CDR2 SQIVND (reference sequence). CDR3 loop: CASSMTITGELFF. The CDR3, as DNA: TGTGCCAGTAGTATGACCATCACCGGGGAGCTGTTTTTT.

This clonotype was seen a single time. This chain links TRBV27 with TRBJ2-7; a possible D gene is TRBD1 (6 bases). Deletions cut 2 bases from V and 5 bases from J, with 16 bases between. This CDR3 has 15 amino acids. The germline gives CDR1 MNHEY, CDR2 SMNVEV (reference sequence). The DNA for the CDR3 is TGTGCCAGCAGTTTAATAGGGGGAGCGGCCAACGAGCAGTACTTC. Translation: CASSLIGGAANEQYF.

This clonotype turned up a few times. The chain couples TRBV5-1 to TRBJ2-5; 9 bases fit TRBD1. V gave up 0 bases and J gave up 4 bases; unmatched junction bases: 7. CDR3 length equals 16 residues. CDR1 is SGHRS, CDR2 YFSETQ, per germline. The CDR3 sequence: CASSLVGQGRGETQYF. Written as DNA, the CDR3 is TGCGCCAGCAGCTTGGTAGGACAGGGGCGCGGAGAGACCCAGTACTTC.

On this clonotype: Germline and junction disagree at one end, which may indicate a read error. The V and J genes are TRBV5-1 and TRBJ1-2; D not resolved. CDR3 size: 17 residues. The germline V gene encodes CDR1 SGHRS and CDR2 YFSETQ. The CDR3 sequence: CASSPEGIIRGNYGCTF. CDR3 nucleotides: TGCGCCAGCAGCCCCGAAGGGATTATCCGGGGTAACTATGGCTGCACCTTC. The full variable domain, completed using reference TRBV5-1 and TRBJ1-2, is KAGVTQTPRYLIKTRGQQVTLSCSPISGHRSVSWYQQTPGQGLQFLFEYFSETQRNKGNFPGRFSGRQFSNSRSEMNVSTLELGDSALYLCASSPEGIIRGNYGCTFGSGTRLTVV.

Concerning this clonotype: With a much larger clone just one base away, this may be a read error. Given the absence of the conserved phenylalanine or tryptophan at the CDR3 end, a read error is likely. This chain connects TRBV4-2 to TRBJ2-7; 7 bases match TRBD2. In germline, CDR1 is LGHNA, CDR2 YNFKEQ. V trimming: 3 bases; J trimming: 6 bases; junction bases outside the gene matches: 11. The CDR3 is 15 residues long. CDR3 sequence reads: CASSHIGSPGGEQYS. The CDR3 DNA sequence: TGTGCCAGCAGCCACATCGGGAGCCCGGGGGGCGAGCAGTACTCC.

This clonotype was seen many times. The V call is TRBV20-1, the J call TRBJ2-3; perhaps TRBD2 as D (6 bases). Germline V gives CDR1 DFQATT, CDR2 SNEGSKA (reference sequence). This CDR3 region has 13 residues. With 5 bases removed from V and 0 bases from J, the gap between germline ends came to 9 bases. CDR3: CSAGGTSTDTQYF. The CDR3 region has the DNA TGCAGTGCTGGCGGGACTAGCACAGATACGCAGTATTTT.

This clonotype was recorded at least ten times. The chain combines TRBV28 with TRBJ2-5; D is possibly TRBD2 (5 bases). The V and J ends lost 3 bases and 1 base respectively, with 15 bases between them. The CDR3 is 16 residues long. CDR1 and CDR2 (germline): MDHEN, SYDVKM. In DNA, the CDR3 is TGTGCCAGCAGTTTTAGTCCGACGGGGATCCAAGAGACCCAGTACTTC. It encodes CASSFSPTGIQETQYF.